This T cell receptor beta chain comes out of a study of T-cell reconstitution after alpha-beta-depleted transplantation in children. Study-level results: The origin of high day-60 TCRbeta diversity in some patients lay in surviving recipient T cells and thymic progenitors. Alpha-beta T cells present about two months after transplant were reported to originate from several hundred expanded graft clones. Diversity and T-cell counts at one year after transplant derived mostly from new T cells.

This clonotype has more than one count but fewer than ten. Antigen unknown. The CDR3 contains 17 residues. CDR1 DFQATT and CDR2 SNEGSKA come from the germline V gene (reference sequence). With V trimmed by 6 bases and J by 8 bases, 15 bases remained unmatched. Preparing the TCRbeta library involved the use of unique molecular identifiers. TCRdb re-called the PCR reads with MiXCR, one entry per CDR3 protein. Here the sample spans around 580,000 distinct CDR3 sequences, 20% to 30% being singletons. This TCR derives from a boy under three years old with Wiskott-Aldrich syndrome, due to receive a stem cell transplant. Here the sequenced sample was PBMCs, taken before TCRalphabeta/CD19-depleted stem cell transplant. The V gene is TRBV20-1, the J gene TRBJ2-1; 14 bases are shared with TRBD2. CDR3 coding DNA: TGCAGTGCCCTCTTGTTGTTTGGACTAGCGGGAGGCCATGAGCAGTTCTTC. This gives the protein CSALLLFGLAGGHEQFF.